The count of the clone carrying this TCR beta chain is one. Its matching antigen is unknown. CDR1 SGHTA and CDR2 FQGTGA come from the germline V gene. This CDR3 comprises 17 residues. The germline V and J ends were trimmed by 1 base and 1 base, with 14 bases remaining between them. This sample was included in a study of CD4 T cells in relation to SARS-CoV-2 and coronaviruses. Turning to the study itself: Controls used an HIV-1 Nef peptide pool or no peptide.

TCRdb keeps only in-frame clones here, not all; method: immunoSEQ multiplex PCR. The data contain around 18,000 clones, roughly 77% of them singletons. CD4+ T cells from unexposed donors were obtained before the COVID-19 pandemic (2011-2018). The cells were cultured for approximately 10 days before CD4+ T cells were isolated. The TCR comes from a human donor in good health. The chain uses TRBV7-3 and TRBJ2-1; D is undetermined. Sequenced sample: CD4+ T cells from PBMCs, cultured in vitro. This chain's CDR3 is CASSLKFPIASYNEQFF. In DNA, the CDR3 is TGTGCCAGCAGCTTAAAGTTCCCAATCGCTTCCTACAATGAGCAGTTCTTC.